These 24 T cell receptor beta chains originate from one sample sequenced in a study of OX40 agonist ivuxolimab in advanced cancers. Measured with immunoSEQ multiplex PCR; TCRdb has only the in-frame clones, and not every one. The profile shows around 80,000 clones, 85% of them singletons. The source material was CD4+ or CD8+ T cells sorted from blood, sampled in a trial of the OX40 agonist ivuxolimab. The receptors derive from an adult with an advanced solid tumor such as melanoma, head and neck, liver or kidney cancer.

V usage is TRBV7-3 and J usage is TRBJ1-2, with D possibly TRBD1 on 5 matching bases. The germline CDR1 and CDR2 sequences are SGHTA and FQGTGA. The CDR3 spans 15 residues. The V and J ends lost 1 base and 6 bases respectively, with 15 bases between them. The CDR3 DNA is TGTGCCAGCAGCTTAAATGCAGGGACGAGGAATGGCTACACCTTC. Protein sequence: CASSLNAGTRNGYTF.

The V and J genes are TRBV7-2 and TRBJ2-2; no reliable D call. This CDR3 region has 12 residues. The V end lost 7 bases, the J end lost 2 bases, and 5 bases lay between the germline ends. Germline CDR1 reads SGHTA; CDR2 reads FQGNSA. In nucleotides, the CDR3 is TGTGCCAGCACCTATAACACCGGGGAGCTGTTTTTT. The encoded protein is CASTYNTGELFF.

This chain connects TRBV12-5 to TRBJ2-5; no firm D call. Per germline, CDR1 LGHNT and CDR2 FRNRAP. The CDR3 has 16 residues. V lost 1 base and J 2 bases, leaving 14 bases between the germline ends. In DNA, the CDR3 is TGTGCTAGTGGTTTGGGTGCGGATCCAGGACAAGAGACCCAGTACTTC. It specifies CASGLGADPGQETQYF. Looking up the rest from reference TRBV12-5 and TRBJ2-5 gives the full variable domain: DARVTQTPRHKVTEMGQEVTMRCQPILGHNTVFWYRQTMMQGLELLAYFRNRAPLDDSGMPKDRFSAEMPDATLATLKIQPSEPRDSAVYFCASGLGADPGQETQYFGPGTRLLVL.

In regard to this clone: Additional DNA sequences in this sample encode the identical CDR3. The genes are TRBV20-1 and TRBJ1-1; the D is unclear. This CDR3 has 11 residues. Trimming took 3 bases from V and 1 from J, leaving 3 bases between them. Germline V lookup: CDR1 DFQATT, CDR2 SNEGSKA (reference sequence). This CDR3 is CSARGNTEAFF. CDR3 bases: TGCAGTGCTAGGGGGAACACTGAAGCTTTCTTT.

This rearrangement joins TRBV14 to TRBJ1-2; D might be TRBD1 (5 bases). V lost 3 bases to trimming and J lost 5 bases, with 10 bases between them. CDR3 length equals 13 residues. Per the germline V gene, CDR1 is SGHDN and CDR2 is FVKESK. CDR3 coding DNA: TGTGCCAGCAGCCACTGGGGCGATTATGGCTACACCTTC. Translation: CASSHWGDYGYTF.

This clone was counted only a few times. V usage is TRBV19 and J usage is TRBJ1-1; D is unresolved. Germline V gene lookup returns CDR1 LNHDA and CDR2 SQIVND (reference sequence). The CDR3 loop spans 14 amino acids. Trimming left V 3 bases short and J 2 bases short, with 10 bases between. The chain's CDR3 is CASSIDTLNTEAFF. The DNA for the CDR3 is TGTGCCAGTAGTATCGACACGCTCAACACTGAAGCTTTCTTT. The full variable domain, its missing parts supplied by reference TRBV19 and TRBJ1-1, is DGGITQSPKYLFRKEGQNVTLSCEQNLNHDAMYWYRQDPGQGLRLIYYSQIVNDFQKGDIAEGYSVSREKKESFPLTVTSAQKNPTAFYLCASSIDTLNTEAFFGQGTRLTVV.

The rearrangement joins TRBV6-1 to TRBJ1-2; 12 nucleotides align to TRBD1. Germline CDR1 is MNHNS and CDR2 is SASEGT. V lost 3 bases to trimming and J lost 8 bases; unmatched junction nucleotides: 4. The CDR3 consists of 14 residues. The CDR3 coding sequence is TGTGCCAGCAGTGAGAGGGGGACAGGGGGCGGCTACACCTTC. It codes for CASSERGTGGGYTF.

This clone is a singleton in its sample. This rearrangement joins TRBV28 to TRBJ2-7, with 7 bases aligning to TRBD1. The V segment lost 3 bases and the J segment 4 bases; nucleotides outside the gene matches: 6. The CDR3 totals 14 residues. Per germline, CDR1 MDHEN and CDR2 SYDVKM. The CDR3: CASSFRPDRYEQYF. CDR3 coding DNA: TGTGCCAGCAGTTTCCGGCCGGACAGGTACGAGCAGTACTTC.

The rearrangement links TRBV2 to TRBJ1-1; possibly TRBD1 for D (5 bases). Per the germline V gene, CDR1 is SNHLY and CDR2 is FYNNEI. The CDR3 sequence is 14 residues long. V dropped 11 bases and J dropped 1 base, with 17 bases sitting between them. CDR3 DNA sequence: TGTGCCCGGCGGGGACGAGGCGCGAACACTGAAGCTTTCTTT. Translating gives CARRGRGANTEAFF.

The V and J genes are TRBV11-3 and TRBJ2-3; D is unclear. The CDR3 loop spans 15 amino acids. Trimming pared 0 bases from V and 0 bases from J, leaving 7 bases between. Germline V gives CDR1 SGHNT, CDR2 YENEEA. This chain's CDR3 is CASSLDPRSTDTQYF. For the CDR3, the DNA is TGTGCCAGCAGCTTAGACCCCCGTAGCACAGATACGCAGTATTTT. The full variable domain, its missing parts supplied by reference TRBV11-3 and TRBJ2-3, is EAGVVQSPRYKIIEKKQPVAFWCNPISGHNTLYWYLQNLGQGPELLIRYENEEAVDDSQLPKDRFSAERLKGVDSTLKIQPAELGDSAVYLCASSLDPRSTDTQYFGPGTRLTVL.

CDR3 sequence reads: CAIRDRGPYEQYF. The CDR3 DNA follows: TGTGCCATCAGGGACAGGGGCCCCTACGAGCAGTACTTC. The J gene is TRBJ2-7, the V gene TRBV10-3, with 9 bases matching TRBD1. The CDR3 is 13 amino acids. Per the germline V gene, CDR1 is ENHRY and CDR2 is SYGVKD. The V and J ends lost 6 bases and 2 bases, in that order; junction bases with no gene match: 2.

This clone showed up just once. The CDR3 region is CASSLAGRGPYEQYF. CDR3 sequence (DNA): TGTGCCAGCAGCTTAGCGGGCAGGGGCCCCTACGAGCAGTACTTC. The rearrangement links TRBV7-2 to TRBJ2-7, with D possibly matching TRBD1 (6 bases). V lost 0 bases and J lost 2, with 11 bases in between. CDR3 length: 15 residues. Germline V gene sequence: CDR1 SGHTA, CDR2 FQGNSA.

The chain links TRBV25-1 to TRBJ1-2; D is unresolved. The CDR3 covers 16 residues. CDR1 is MGHDK and CDR2 is SYGVNS in the germline V gene. V lost 2 bases, J lost 4 bases, and 17 bases lay in between. CDR3 bases: TGTGCCAGCAGTGAAAGCTCTGTAGGCTACCTCTATGGCTACACCTTC. This codes for CASSESSVGYLYGYTF.

The rearrangement uses TRBV5-6 and TRBJ2-1, with TRBD2 matching over 9 bases. The V gene's germline CDR1 is SGHDT and CDR2 YYEEEE. With 1 base clipped from V and 4 bases from J, the junction kept 3 bases outside the gene matches. CDR3 length equals 15 residues. This CDR3 is CASSLISGGYNEQFF. DNA for the CDR3: TGTGCCAGCAGCTTGATCAGCGGGGGGTACAATGAGCAGTTCTTC.

The chain combines TRBV30 with TRBJ2-3; D ambiguous. Germline-derived CDR1 and CDR2 are GTSNPN and SVGIG (reference sequence). The CDR3 is 12 residues long. With 4 bases removed from V and 0 bases from J, the gap between germline ends came to 5 bases. The CDR3 sequence: CAWTESTDTQYF. CDR3 in DNA: TGTGCCTGGACCGAGAGCACAGATACGCAGTATTTT.

J is TRBJ2-5 and V is TRBV14; 7 bases map to TRBD1. Per the germline V gene, CDR1 is SGHDN and CDR2 is FVKESK. The CDR3 has 14 amino acids. Germline trimming cut 2 bases from V and 3 bases from J; bases unmatched to any gene: 3. CDR3 loop: CASSQLGTEETQYF. CDR3 DNA: TGTGCCAGCAGCCAATTAGGGACAGAAGAGACCCAGTACTTC.

The chain carries TRBV19 and TRBJ2-1, with TRBD1 matching over 8 bases. CDR1 LNHDA and CDR2 SQIVND come from the germline V gene (reference sequence). This CDR3 contains 14 residues. Unmatched junction bases numbered 9, after V lost 9 bases and J lost 5 bases. In DNA, the CDR3 is TGTGCCAGCCTTGACAGGGGCGGAGACAATGAGCAGTTCTTC. Its translation is CASLDRGGDNEQFF.

This clone was counted a single time. The chain has TRBV4-3 and TRBJ1-5; D is unclear. The CDR3 length is 14 residues. The germline gives CDR1 LGHNA, CDR2 YSLEER. V lost 0 bases, J lost 9 bases, and 12 bases lay in between. This CDR3 reads CASSQDLSGGPQHF. DNA of the CDR3: TGCGCCAGCAGCCAAGACCTGTCCGGAGGGCCCCAGCATTTT.

This clone was detected only once. The chain has TRBV7-2 and TRBJ2-1; TRBD2 agrees at 8 bases. Germline CDR1 SGHTA, CDR2 FQGNSA. Trimming cost V 2 bases and J 0 bases; bases outside gene matches: 6. This CDR3 has 17 amino acids. CDR3 sequence reads: CASSLKQGTSSYNEQFF. CDR3 DNA sequence: TGTGCCAGCAGCTTAAAGCAGGGGACTAGCTCCTACAATGAGCAGTTCTTC.

This clone was seen a handful of times. This chain uses TRBV18 with TRBJ2-7; 8 bases agree with TRBD2. The CDR3 loop spans 16 amino acids. CDR1 KGHSH and CDR2 LQKENI come from the germline V gene. V dropped 4 bases and J dropped 5; count of bases not matched to a gene: 13. The CDR3 region is CASSLAPGGGRDEQYF. The CDR3 DNA is TGTGCCAGCTCACTCGCGCCCGGCGGGGGGCGCGACGAGCAGTACTTC.

This rearrangement joins TRBV7-2 to TRBJ2-7; 13 bases map to TRBD2. Per the germline V gene, CDR1 is SGHTA and CDR2 is FQGNSA. The length of the CDR3 is 15 residues. V lost 1 base to trimming and J lost 7 bases; unmatched junction nucleotides: 4. The CDR3 loop is CASSLDGTSGAEQYF. The CDR3 DNA reads TGTGCCAGCAGCTTAGACGGGACTAGCGGGGCGGAGCAGTACTTC.

V gene TRBV5-4 combines with J gene TRBJ1-2, with TRBD1 matching 8 bases. The CDR3 is 15 residues long. V shed 4 bases and J 7 bases; nucleotides not matched to a gene: 12. From germline, CDR1 is SGHNT and CDR2 YYREEE (reference sequence). As DNA, the CDR3 is TGTGCCAGCAGCACCCCCGGGACAGGAAAAGGTGGCTACACCTTC. Amino acids: CASSTPGTGKGGYTF.

The chain uses TRBV2 and TRBJ2-7; 10 bases agree with TRBD2. The CDR3 loop spans 13 amino acids. Germline V gene lookup returns CDR1 SNHLY and CDR2 FYNNEI. J lost 6 bases, V lost 6 bases, and 5 bases had no gene match. CDR3 in DNA: TGTGCCAGCAGGGAGCGGGGGGGCCGCGAGCAGTACTTC. Translating it yields CASRERGGREQYF.

This clone was detected a few times. V gene TRBV19 combines with J gene TRBJ1-2; D gene unclear. The germline gives CDR1 LNHDA, CDR2 SQIVND (reference sequence). The CDR3 sequence is 14 residues long. With 3 bases removed from V and 4 bases from J, the gap between germline ends came to 12 bases. This CDR3 is CASSIDRETYGYTF. The CDR3, as DNA: TGTGCCAGTAGTATTGATCGGGAAACCTATGGCTACACCTTC.